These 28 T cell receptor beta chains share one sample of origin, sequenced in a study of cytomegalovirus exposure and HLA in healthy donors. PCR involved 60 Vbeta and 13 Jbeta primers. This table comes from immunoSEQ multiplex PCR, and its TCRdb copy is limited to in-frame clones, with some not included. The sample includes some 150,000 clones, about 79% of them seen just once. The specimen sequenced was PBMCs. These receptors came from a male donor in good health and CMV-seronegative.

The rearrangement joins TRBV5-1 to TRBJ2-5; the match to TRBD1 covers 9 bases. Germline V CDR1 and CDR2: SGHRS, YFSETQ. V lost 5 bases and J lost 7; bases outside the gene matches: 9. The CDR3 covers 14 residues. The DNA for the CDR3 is TGCGCCAGCAGAACCGGGACAGGGATGGGGACCCAGTACTTC. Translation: CASRTGTGMGTQYF. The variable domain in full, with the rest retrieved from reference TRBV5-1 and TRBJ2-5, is KAGVTQTPRYLIKTRGQQVTLSCSPISGHRSVSWYQQTPGQGLQFLFEYFSETQRNKGNFPGRFSGRQFSNSRSEMNVSTLELGDSALYLCASRTGTGMGTQYFGPGTRLLVL.

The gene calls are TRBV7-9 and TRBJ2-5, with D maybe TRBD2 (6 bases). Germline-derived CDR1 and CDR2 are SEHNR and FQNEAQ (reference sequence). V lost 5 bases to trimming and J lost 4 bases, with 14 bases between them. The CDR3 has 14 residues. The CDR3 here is CASSHRGLAETQYF. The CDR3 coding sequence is TGTGCCAGCAGCCACCGGGGACTTGCAGAGACCCAGTACTTC.

The CDR3, as DNA: TGTGCCAGCAGCGGTGGGACAGGGCGTAGGTACAATGAGCAGTTCTTC. It is translated as CASSGGTGRRYNEQFF. The rearrangement joins TRBV5-6 to TRBJ2-1, with 9 nucleotides matching TRBD1. Germline CDR1 SGHDT, CDR2 YYEEEE. V shed 4 bases and J 4 bases; nucleotides not matched to a gene: 9. The CDR3 consists of 16 residues. The full variable domain, rest sourced from reference TRBV5-6 and TRBJ2-1, is DAGVTQSPTHLIKTRGQQVTLRCSPKSGHDTVSWYQQALGQGPQFIFQYYEEEERQRGNFPDRFSGHQFPNYSSELNVNALLLGDSALYLCASSGGTGRRYNEQFFGPGTRLTVL.

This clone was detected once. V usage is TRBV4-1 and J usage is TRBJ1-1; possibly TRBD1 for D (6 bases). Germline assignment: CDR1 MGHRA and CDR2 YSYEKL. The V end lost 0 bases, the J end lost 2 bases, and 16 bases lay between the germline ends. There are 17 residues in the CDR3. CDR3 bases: TGCGCCAGCAGCCAAGATTGGAGGACAGAGAGTAACACTGAAGCTTTCTTT. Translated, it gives CASSQDWRTESNTEAFF.

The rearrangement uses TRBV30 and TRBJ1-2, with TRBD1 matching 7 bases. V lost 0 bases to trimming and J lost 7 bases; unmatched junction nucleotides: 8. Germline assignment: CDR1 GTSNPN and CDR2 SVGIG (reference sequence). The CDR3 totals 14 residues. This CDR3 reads CAWSVGRGLAGYTF. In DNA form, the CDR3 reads TGTGCCTGGAGTGTGGGTAGGGGGCTTGCTGGCTACACCTTC.

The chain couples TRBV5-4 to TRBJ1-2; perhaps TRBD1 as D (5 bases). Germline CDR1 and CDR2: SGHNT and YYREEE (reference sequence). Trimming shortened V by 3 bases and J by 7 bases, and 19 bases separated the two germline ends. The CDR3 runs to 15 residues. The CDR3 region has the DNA TGTGCCAGCAGCTCGAGGGGAGGGGCGGGTATTGGCTACACCTTC. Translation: CASSSRGGAGIGYTF.

The CDR3 DNA sequence: TGTGCCAGCAGCTTAAAGACAGAGAAAAACATTCAGTACTTC. Translated: CASSLKTEKNIQYF. The rearrangement links TRBV7-9 to TRBJ2-4; the D gene is possibly TRBD1 (5 bases). The CDR3 consists of 14 residues. The V end was cut by 2 bases, the J end by 4 bases, with 9 bases between. Germline CDR1 is SEHNR and CDR2 is FQNEAQ (reference sequence).

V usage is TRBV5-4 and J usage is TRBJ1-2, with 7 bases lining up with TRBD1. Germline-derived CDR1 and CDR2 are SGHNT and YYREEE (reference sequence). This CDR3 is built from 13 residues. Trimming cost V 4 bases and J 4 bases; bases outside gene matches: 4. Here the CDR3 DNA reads TGTGCCAGCAGCCCTGACAGGGCCTATGGCTACACCTTC. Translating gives CASSPDRAYGYTF.

The CDR3 DNA reads as TGTGCCAGCAGCTTAGGTCCAGCGGGAGGGACAGATACGCAGTATTTT. Its protein product is CASSLGPAGGTDTQYF. This sequence joins TRBV7-6 and TRBJ2-3, with 10 bases aligning to TRBD2. V lost 1 base to trimming and J lost 3 bases; unmatched junction nucleotides: 4. Germline lookup yields CDR1 SGHVS and CDR2 FNYEAQ. The CDR3 sequence is 16 residues long.

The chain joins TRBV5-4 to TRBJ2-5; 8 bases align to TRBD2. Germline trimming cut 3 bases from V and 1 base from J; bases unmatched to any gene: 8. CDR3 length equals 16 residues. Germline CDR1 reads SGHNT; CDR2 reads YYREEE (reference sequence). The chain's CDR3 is CASSYYSGTFQETQYF. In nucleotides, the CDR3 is TGTGCCAGCAGCTATTATAGCGGGACTTTCCAAGAGACCCAGTACTTC.

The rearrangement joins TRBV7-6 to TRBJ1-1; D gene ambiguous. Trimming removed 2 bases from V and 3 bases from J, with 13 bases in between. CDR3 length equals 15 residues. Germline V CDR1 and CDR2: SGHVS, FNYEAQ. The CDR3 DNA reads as TGTGCCAGCAGCTTAAACCAGGCGGGGTACACTGAAGCTTTCTTT. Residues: CASSLNQAGYTEAFF.

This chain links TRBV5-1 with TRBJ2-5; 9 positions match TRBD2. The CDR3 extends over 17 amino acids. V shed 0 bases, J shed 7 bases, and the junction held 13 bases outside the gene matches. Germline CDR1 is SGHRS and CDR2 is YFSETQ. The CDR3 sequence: CASSLASAGGLGRTQYF. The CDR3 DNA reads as TGCGCCAGCAGCTTGGCCTCAGCGGGAGGTCTCGGGAGGACCCAGTACTTC.

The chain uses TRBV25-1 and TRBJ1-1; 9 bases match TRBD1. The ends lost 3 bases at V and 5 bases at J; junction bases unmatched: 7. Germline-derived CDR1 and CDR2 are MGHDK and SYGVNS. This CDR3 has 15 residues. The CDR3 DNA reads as TGTGCCAGCAGTGACCCGGGACAGGGAAAAACTGAAGCTTTCTTT. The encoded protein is CASSDPGQGKTEAFF.

The CDR3 loop is CASSLEGTGLAYEQYF. In DNA, the CDR3 is TGTGCCAGCAGCTTAGAAGGGACAGGGTTGGCCTACGAGCAGTACTTC. V and J are TRBV7-8 and TRBJ2-7; 9 nucleotides line up with TRBD1. The CDR3 contains 16 residues. Germline loops: CDR1 SGHVS, CDR2 FQNEAQ. The junction had 6 bases not matched to a gene; V was cut back by 1 base and J by 2 bases.

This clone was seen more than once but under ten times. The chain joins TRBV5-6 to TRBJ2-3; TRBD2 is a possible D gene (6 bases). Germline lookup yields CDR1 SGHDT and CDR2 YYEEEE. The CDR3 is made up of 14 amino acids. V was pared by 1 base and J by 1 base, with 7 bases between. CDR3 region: CASSLWGGTDTQYF. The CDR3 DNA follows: TGTGCCAGCAGCTTGTGGGGGGGCACAGATACGCAGTATTTT.

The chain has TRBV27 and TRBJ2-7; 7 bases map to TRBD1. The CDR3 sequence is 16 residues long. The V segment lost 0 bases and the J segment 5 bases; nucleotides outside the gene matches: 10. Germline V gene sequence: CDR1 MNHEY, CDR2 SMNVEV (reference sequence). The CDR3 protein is CASSLSDRAPIHEQYF. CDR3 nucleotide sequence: TGTGCCAGCAGTTTATCTGACAGGGCCCCCATCCACGAGCAGTACTTC.

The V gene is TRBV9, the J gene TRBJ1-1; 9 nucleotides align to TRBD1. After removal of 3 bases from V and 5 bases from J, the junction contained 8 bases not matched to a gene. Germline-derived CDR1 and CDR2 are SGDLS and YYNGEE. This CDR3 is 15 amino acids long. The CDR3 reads CASSAFGTGRTEAFF. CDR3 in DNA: TGTGCCAGCAGCGCTTTTGGGACAGGGCGGACTGAAGCTTTCTTT.

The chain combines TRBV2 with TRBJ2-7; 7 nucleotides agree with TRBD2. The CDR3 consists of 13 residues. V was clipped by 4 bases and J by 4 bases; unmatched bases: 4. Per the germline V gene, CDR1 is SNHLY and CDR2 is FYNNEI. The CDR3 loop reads CASSVGTIYEQYF. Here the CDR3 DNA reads TGTGCCAGCAGTGTCGGGACTATTTACGAGCAGTACTTC.

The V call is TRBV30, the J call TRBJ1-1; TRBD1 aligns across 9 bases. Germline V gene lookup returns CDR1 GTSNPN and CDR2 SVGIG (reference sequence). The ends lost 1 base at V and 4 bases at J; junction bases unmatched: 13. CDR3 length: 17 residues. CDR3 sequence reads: CAWSEGPGQGRVTEAFF. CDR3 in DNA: TGTGCCTGGAGTGAGGGCCCGGGACAGGGACGTGTCACTGAAGCTTTCTTT. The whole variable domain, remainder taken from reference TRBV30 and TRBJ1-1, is SQTIHQWPATLVQPVGSPLSLECTVEGTSNPNLYWYRQAAGRGLQLLFYSVGIGQISSEVPQNLSASRPQDRQFILSSKKLLLSDSGFYLCAWSEGPGQGRVTEAFFGQGTRLTVV.

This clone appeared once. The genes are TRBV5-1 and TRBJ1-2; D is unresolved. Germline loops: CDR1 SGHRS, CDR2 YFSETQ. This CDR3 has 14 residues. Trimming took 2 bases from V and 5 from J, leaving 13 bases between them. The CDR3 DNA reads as TGCGCCAGCAGCTTAAATCTGGGCCAGTATGGCTACACCTTC. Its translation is CASSLNLGQYGYTF.

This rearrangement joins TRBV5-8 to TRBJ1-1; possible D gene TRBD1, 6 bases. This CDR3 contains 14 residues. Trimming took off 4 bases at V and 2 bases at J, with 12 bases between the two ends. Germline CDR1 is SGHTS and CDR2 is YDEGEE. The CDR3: CASSKGQRNTEAFF. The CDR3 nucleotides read TGTGCCAGCAGCAAAGGACAGCGTAACACTGAAGCTTTCTTT.

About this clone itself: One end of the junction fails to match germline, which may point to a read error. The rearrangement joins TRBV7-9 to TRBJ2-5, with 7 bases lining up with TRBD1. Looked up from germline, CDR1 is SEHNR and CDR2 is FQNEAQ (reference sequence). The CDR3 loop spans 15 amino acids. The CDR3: CSSSLATGLRETQYF. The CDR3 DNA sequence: TGTTCCAGCAGCTTAGCGACAGGGTTGAGAGAGACCCAGTACTTC.

In DNA, the CDR3 is TGTGCCAGCAGCCTCCGGGGGGCAGAAGAGACCCAGTACTTC. It encodes CASSLRGAEETQYF. This chain links TRBV9 with TRBJ2-5; TRBD2 is a possible D gene (7 bases). CDR1 and CDR2 from the germline V gene are SGDLS and YYNGEE. The CDR3 has 14 residues. V lost 4 bases and J 3 bases, leaving 13 bases between the germline ends. The full variable domain, completed using reference TRBV9 and TRBJ2-5, is DSGVTQTPKHLITATGQRVTLRCSPRSGDLSVYWYQQSLDQGLQFLIQYYNGEERAKGNILERFSAQQFPDLHSELNLSSLELGDSALYFCASSLRGAEETQYFGPGTRLLVL.

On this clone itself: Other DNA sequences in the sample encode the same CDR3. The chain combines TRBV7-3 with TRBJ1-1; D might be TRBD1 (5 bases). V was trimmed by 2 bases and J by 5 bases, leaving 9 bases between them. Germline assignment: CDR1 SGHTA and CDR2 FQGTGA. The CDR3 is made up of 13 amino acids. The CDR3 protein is CASSLGGGTEAFF. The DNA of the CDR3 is TGTGCCAGCAGCTTAGGGGGAGGGACTGAAGCTTTCTTT. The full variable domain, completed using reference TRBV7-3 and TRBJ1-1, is GAGVSQTPSNKVTEKGKYVELRCDPISGHTALYWYRQSLGQGPEFLIYFQGTGAADDSGLPNDRFFAVRPEGSVSTLKIQRTERGDSAVYLCASSLGGGTEAFFGQGTRLTVV.

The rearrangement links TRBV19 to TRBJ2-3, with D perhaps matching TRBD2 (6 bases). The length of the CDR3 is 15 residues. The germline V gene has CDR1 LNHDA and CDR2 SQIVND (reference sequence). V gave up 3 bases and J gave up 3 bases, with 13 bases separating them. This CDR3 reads CASSMGGGWTDTQYF. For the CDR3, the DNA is TGTGCCAGTAGTATGGGCGGAGGGTGGACAGATACGCAGTATTTT.

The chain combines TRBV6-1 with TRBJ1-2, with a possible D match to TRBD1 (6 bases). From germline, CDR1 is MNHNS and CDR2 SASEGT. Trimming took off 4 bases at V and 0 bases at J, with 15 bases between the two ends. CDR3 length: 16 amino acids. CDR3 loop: CASSGLGQPANYGYTF. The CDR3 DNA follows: TGTGCCAGCAGTGGCCTGGGACAACCAGCTAACTATGGCTACACCTTC.

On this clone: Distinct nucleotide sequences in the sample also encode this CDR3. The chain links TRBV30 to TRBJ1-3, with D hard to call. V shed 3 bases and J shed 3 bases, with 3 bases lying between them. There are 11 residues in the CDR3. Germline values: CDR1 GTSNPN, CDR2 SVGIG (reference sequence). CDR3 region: CAWSGGNTIYF. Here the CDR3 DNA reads TGTGCCTGGAGCGGTGGAAACACCATATATTTT.

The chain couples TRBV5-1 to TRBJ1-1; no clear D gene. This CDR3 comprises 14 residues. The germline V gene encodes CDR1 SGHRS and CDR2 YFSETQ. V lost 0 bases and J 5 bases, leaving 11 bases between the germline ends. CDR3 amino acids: CASSLGLKLTEAFF. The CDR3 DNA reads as TGCGCCAGCAGCTTGGGGCTTAAGTTGACTGAAGCTTTCTTT.